Listed here is a single T cell receptor beta chain. Its antigen is still unknown. Cells sorted by CD45RO/CCR7/CD25/CD127/CD95/CD27 comprised CD4+ naive, central memory, regulatory and stem cell-like memory cells. The source of the sample is a study of beta chain features in type 1 diabetes. V was pared by 0 bases and J by 9 bases, with 26 bases between. Germline V gene lookup returns CDR1 SQVTM and CDR2 ANQGSEA. CDR3 length: 17 amino acids. What was sequenced were expressed TCRB transcripts, since all of the isolated RNA had been reverse transcribed. Sequenced by immunoSEQ multiplex PCR; TCRdb stores in-frame clones only, minus some. The data contain 350,000 to 400,000 clones, approximately 12% of them singletons. General study points: Researchers report that Type 1 diabetes patients had moderately but significantly shorter TCRB CDR3s across all four CD4+ subsets.

The source is a woman between 18 and 29 years old with type 1 diabetes. The V call is TRBV29-1, the J call TRBJ2-5; D might be TRBD1 (7 bases). The sample consisted of naive CD4+ T cells from blood. CDR3 residues: CSVEDLIRRPSRGAQYF. The CDR3 coding sequence is TGCAGCGTTGAAGATCTAATTCGGAGACCCTCCAGGGGGGCCCAGTACTTC.